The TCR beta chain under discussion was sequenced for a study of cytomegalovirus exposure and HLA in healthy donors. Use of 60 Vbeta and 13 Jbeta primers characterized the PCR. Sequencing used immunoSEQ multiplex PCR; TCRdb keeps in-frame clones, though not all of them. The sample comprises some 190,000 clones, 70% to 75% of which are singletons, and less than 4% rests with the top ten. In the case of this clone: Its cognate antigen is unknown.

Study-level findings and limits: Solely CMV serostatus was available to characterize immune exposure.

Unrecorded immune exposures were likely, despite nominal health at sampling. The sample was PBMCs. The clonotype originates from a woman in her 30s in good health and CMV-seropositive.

CDR3: CASSGLAGVMDTQYF. CDR3 bases: TGTGCCAGTAGCGGACTAGCGGGAGTAATGGATACGCAGTATTTT. The V and J genes are TRBV19 and TRBJ2-3; 13 bases line up with TRBD2. CDR3 size: 15 residues. V was clipped by 6 bases and J by 6 bases; unmatched bases: 6. Germline V lookup: CDR1 LNHDA, CDR2 SQIVND (reference sequence).